This T cell receptor (beta chain) originates from a study of cytomegalovirus exposure and HLA in healthy donors. Overall study findings and caveats: The authors reported that TCR beta sequences could predict HLA-A and HLA-B alleles. These predictions were accurate for most subjects in the first cohort. Earlier analysis yielded a pattern in which most TCR beta V segments were productive about 90% or about 30% of the time. Some segments of the V type, notably TRBV6-2 and TRBV6-3, were excluded as indistinguishable.

Comments on this clone: Antigen: not known.

PCR was performed using 60 Vbeta and 13 Jbeta primers. Some clones are missing from TCRdb's copy, which holds only in-frame ones; the method was immunoSEQ multiplex PCR. The sample has under 200,000 clones, around 81% seen once; the top ten hold around 5.7%. Trimming at V came to 10 bases and at J to 3 bases, leaving 7 bases not matched to a gene. This CDR3 is 14 amino acids long. Germline V gene data show CDR1 as LNHDA and CDR2 as SQIVND (reference sequence). This TCR was recovered from a man between 40 and 49 years old in good health and CMV-seronegative. Sample: PBMCs. The rearrangement joins TRBV19 to TRBJ2-1; 9 bases are shared with TRBD2. In DNA form, the CDR3 reads TGTGCCACCTCGACTAGCGGAAGCTACAATGAGCAGTTCTTC. This encodes CATSTSGSYNEQFF.